This T cell receptor (beta chain) was identified during a study of identical twins. The CDR3 consists of 16 residues. CDR1 and CDR2 (germline): ENHRY, SYGVKD. The J segment lost 3 bases and the V segment lost 8 bases, leaving 13 bases of the junction unmatched. cDNA carried unique molecular identifiers, and a universal primer site was added by template switching. Using its own MiXCR run on the 5' RACE reads, TCRdb lists one record per CDR3 protein. The table records about 690,000 distinct CDR3 sequences, 21% of them present only once. A further study also used this sample, focusing on T cells expressing NK-cell markers. That report notes: Clones of NKG2C+ T cells that had expanded were of unclear HCMV specificity.

The receptor was derived from a woman in her late teens or twenties in good health. The material sequenced was PBMCs. The gene calls are TRBV10-3 and TRBJ2-1; 7 bases fit TRBD2. Here the CDR3 DNA reads TGTGCCATCGGAGGGAGCGGGACCTCCTTCTACAATGAGCAGTTCTTC. Amino acid sequence: CAIGGSGTSFYNEQFF.